The TCR beta chain described here comes from a study of vaccination effects on CD4 cells after COVID-19. Turning to the study itself: Sample donation by two convalescent patients took place 16 days and one week before vaccination. Broader study findings: Convalescents' spike-reactive clones after vaccination were mainly made up of new clones that the vaccine induced.

Once cultured for 10 to 11 days, the cells underwent separation to obtain CD4+ T cells. PCR showed that the person got SARS-CoV-2 infection at some point between March and December 2020. On days 3 and 7, fresh IL-2 medium replaced half the medium. Repertoires were generated with immunoSEQ multiplex PCR, while TCRdb's copy carries only in-frame clones and drops some. The sample lists 45,000 or so clones, 75% to 80% occurring once. To note about this clone: Its specificity is unknown.

V lost 1 base, J lost 4 bases, and 7 bases lay in between. Germline-derived CDR1 and CDR2 are LGHDT and YNNKEL (reference sequence). The CDR3 is 13 residues long. V and J are TRBV3-1 (or the pseudogene TRBV3-2) and TRBJ2-5; D remains unclear. This receptor was identified in a human donor who had a prior SARS-CoV-2 infection. This specimen was CD4+ T cells from PBMCs cultured without peptide, taken before COVID-19 vaccination. CDR3 DNA: TGTGCCAGCAGCCAAGGTCATTTAGAGACCCAGTACTTC. It translates to CASSQGHLETQYF.